The 20 T cell receptor beta chains listed next were all sequenced from one sample in a study of cytomegalovirus exposure and HLA in healthy donors. The primer mix had 60 Vbeta and 13 Jbeta primers. TCRdb keeps only in-frame clones here, not all; method: immunoSEQ multiplex PCR. The sample yields about 73,000 clones, roughly 82% seen once. The material sequenced was PBMCs. These receptors all stem from a man between 65 and 85 years old in good health and CMV-seronegative.

The sample holds a few counts of this clone. The genes are TRBV6-6 and TRBJ1-4, with a possible D match to TRBD1 (5 bases). Trimming cost V 7 bases and J 6 bases, with 18 bases left between them. Germline V gene lookup returns CDR1 MNHNY and CDR2 SVGAGI (reference sequence). This CDR3 has 15 amino acids. CDR3 region: CASTRQGLLDEKLFF. In DNA form, the CDR3 reads TGTGCCAGCACTCGGCAGGGCCTATTGGATGAAAAACTGTTTTTT.

The J gene is TRBJ2-4, the V gene TRBV7-9, with a possible D match to TRBD2 (6 bases). The V end lost 1 base, the J end lost 6 bases, and 10 bases lay between the germline ends. Germline V lookup: CDR1 SEHNR, CDR2 FQNEAQ (reference sequence). CDR3 size: 14 residues. The CDR3 region is CASSLGSGGNIQYF. The CDR3 coding sequence is TGTGCCAGCAGCTTAGGGTCCGGGGGAAACATTCAGTACTTC.

The chain employs TRBV6-1 and TRBJ2-1; the D gene is possibly TRBD2 (5 bases). Trimming took 8 bases from V and 6 from J, leaving 14 bases between them. CDR3 length: 13 residues. CDR1 MNHNS and CDR2 SASEGT come from the germline V gene. CDR3 in amino acids: CASAASGSNEQFF. The CDR3 DNA follows: TGTGCCAGCGCAGCGTCGGGGAGCAATGAGCAGTTCTTC.

The chain has TRBV18 and TRBJ1-1, with TRBD1 matching 8 bases. With V trimmed by 3 bases and J by 5 bases, 5 bases remained unmatched. This CDR3 spans 14 amino acids. Germline values: CDR1 KGHSH, CDR2 LQKENI. The CDR3 nucleotides are TGTGCCAGCTCACCGGTGACAGGGGAGACTGAAGCTTTCTTT. Protein: CASSPVTGETEAFF.

The chain combines TRBV5-1 with TRBJ2-3; the D gene is possibly TRBD2 (5 bases). The ends were cut back, 0 bases at V and 3 bases at J, with 8 bases in the middle. In germline, CDR1 is SGHRS, CDR2 YFSETQ. The CDR3 runs 14 residues. The CDR3 DNA reads TGCGCCAGCAGCTTGGGGTCGGGAACAGATACGCAGTATTTT. Protein product: CASSLGSGTDTQYF.

CDR3 loop: CSFKQKAAYEQYF. CDR3 nucleotide sequence: TGTTCTTTCAAGCAGAAGGCGGCATACGAGCAGTACTTC. The V call is TRBV15, the J call TRBJ2-7; no definite D call. The CDR3 runs 13 residues. Germline values: CDR1 LNHNV, CDR2 YYDKDF (reference sequence). Together with reference TRBV15 and TRBJ2-7, the CDR3 gives the full variable domain: DAMVIQNPRYQVTQFGKPVTLSCSQTLNHNVMYWYQQKSSQAPKLLFHYYDKDFNNEADTPDNFQSRRPNTSFCFLDIRSPGLGDTAMYLCSFKQKAAYEQYFGPGTRLTVT.

The V call is TRBV4-2, the J call TRBJ2-3, with D hard to call. Germline V gene data show CDR1 as LGHNA and CDR2 as YNFKEQ. Trimming pared 3 bases from V and 5 bases from J, leaving 9 bases between. The CDR3 spans 13 residues. CDR3 DNA sequence: TGTGCCAGCAGCCATGTTGGAGAAGATACGCAGTATTTT. Residues: CASSHVGEDTQYF.

CDR3 nucleotides: TGTGCCAGCAGCTTAGATCTAGTGGGACTAGCGGGAAATTACTACGAGCAGTACTTC. Translating it yields CASSLDLVGLAGNYYEQYF. This chain joins TRBV11-2 and TRBJ2-7, with 13 nucleotides matching TRBD2. The germline V gene encodes CDR1 SGHAT and CDR2 FQNNGV. V lost 0 bases to trimming and J lost 3 bases; unmatched junction nucleotides: 11. The CDR3 spans 19 residues. Variable domain in full (rest from reference TRBV11-2 and TRBJ2-7): EAGVAQSPRYKIIEKRQSVAFWCNPISGHATLYWYQQILGQGPKLLIQFQNNGVVDDSQLPKDRFSAERLKGVDSTLKIQPAKLEDSAVYLCASSLDLVGLAGNYYEQYFGPGTRLTVT.

This clone showed up just a few times. The genes are TRBV7-2 and TRBJ2-3, with TRBD2 identical over 8 bases. V shed 3 bases, J shed 4 bases, and the junction held 9 bases outside the gene matches. Germline loops: CDR1 SGHTA, CDR2 FQGNSA. CDR3 length: 16 residues. This CDR3 is CASSFRGGRGSDTQYF. The CDR3 nucleotides are TGTGCCAGCAGCTTCCGCGGGGGGCGGGGGTCAGATACGCAGTATTTT.

This chain links TRBV2 with TRBJ1-4, with D possibly being TRBD1 (6 bases). The CDR3 spans 14 residues. Trimming left V 7 bases short and J 7 bases short, with 16 bases between. CDR1 SNHLY and CDR2 FYNNEI come from the germline V gene. The CDR3 DNA reads TGTGCCAGCATCGACGGACAGCCAGGTGAAAAACTGTTTTTT. Translating it yields CASIDGQPGEKLFF. The whole variable domain, remainder taken from reference TRBV2 and TRBJ1-4, is EPEVTQTPSHQVTQMGQEVILRCVPISNHLYFYWYRQILGQKVEFLVSFYNNEISEKSEIFDDQFSVERPDGSNFTLKIRSTKLEDSAMYFCASIDGQPGEKLFFGSGTQLSVL.

The gene calls are TRBV30 and TRBJ2-5, with 8 bases lining up with TRBD1. Matching the DNA end better, TRBJ2-7 makes the J call doubtful. CDR3 size: 13 residues. The germline V gene has CDR1 GTSNPN and CDR2 SVGIG (reference sequence). CDR3: CAWSRGRAYEQYF. Here the CDR3 DNA reads TGTGCCTGGAGCAGGGGGCGAGCTTACGAGCAGTACTTC.

This rearrangement joins TRBV5-4 to TRBJ1-2; D not resolved. Between the trimmed V and J ends, which lost 0 bases and 8 bases, there was a span of 11 bases. CDR1 SGHNT and CDR2 YYREEE come from the germline V gene (reference sequence). The CDR3 contains 13 residues. In nucleotides, the CDR3 is TGTGCCAGCAGCTTGGCCGGTCGGGAGGGCTACACCTTC. It is translated as CASSLAGREGYTF.

J is TRBJ2-1 and V is TRBV19; no clear D gene. The V gene's germline CDR1 is LNHDA and CDR2 SQIVND (reference sequence). Trimming left V 9 bases short and J 4 bases short, with 4 bases between. This CDR3 has 10 amino acids. The CDR3 coding sequence is TGTGCCAGCGGTTACAATGAGCAGTTCTTC. Protein sequence: CASGYNEQFF. Based on the CDR3 plus reference TRBV19 and TRBJ2-1, the full variable domain is DGGITQSPKYLFRKEGQNVTLSCEQNLNHDAMYWYRQDPGQGLRLIYYSQIVNDFQKGDIAEGYSVSREKKESFPLTVTSAQKNPTAFYLCASGYNEQFFGPGTRLTVL.

The chain combines TRBV5-1 with TRBJ2-7, with 8 positions matching TRBD2. CDR3 size: 17 residues. The germline V gene encodes CDR1 SGHRS and CDR2 YFSETQ. V lost 0 bases, J lost 6 bases, and 14 bases stayed unmatched. The CDR3 DNA is TGCGCCAGCAGCTTGGCCGCGGGGGGAGCAGGGGAGGCCGAGCAGTACTTC. Protein product: CASSLAAGGAGEAEQYF.

This chain connects TRBV9 to TRBJ1-2; TRBD1 is a possible D gene (5 bases). Looked up from germline, CDR1 is SGDLS and CDR2 is YYNGEE. V dropped 3 bases and J dropped 3 bases, with 15 bases sitting between them. CDR3 size: 15 residues. The CDR3 DNA is TGTGCCAGCAGCGCAGACAGTCTCGTGGACTATGGCTACACCTTC. Its translation is CASSADSLVDYGYTF. Complete variable domain (other parts from reference TRBV9 and TRBJ1-2): DSGVTQTPKHLITATGQRVTLRCSPRSGDLSVYWYQQSLDQGLQFLIQYYNGEERAKGNILERFSAQQFPDLHSELNLSSLELGDSALYFCASSADSLVDYGYTFGSGTRLTVV.

The V gene is TRBV20-1, the J gene TRBJ1-2; D is possibly TRBD1 (6 bases). Germline V gene lookup returns CDR1 DFQATT and CDR2 SNEGSKA (reference sequence). CDR3 length: 11 amino acids. V lost 6 bases, J lost 4 bases, and 9 bases lay in between. The CDR3 loop reads CSASRGYGYTF. CDR3 coding DNA: TGCAGTGCATCCAGGGGCTATGGCTACACCTTC.

The chain uses TRBV19 and TRBJ2-3; TRBD2 might be the D (6 bases). This CDR3 has 15 residues. Trimming stripped 4 bases from V and 2 bases from J, with 13 bases between. The V gene's germline CDR1 is LNHDA and CDR2 SQIVND (reference sequence). CDR3 coding DNA: TGTGCCAGTAGTACCCCCGGGGAGGCCACAGATACGCAGTATTTT. This sequence encodes CASSTPGEATDTQYF.

The CDR3: CASFEGDYEQYF. The DNA for the CDR3 is TGTGCCAGCTTCGAAGGCGACTACGAGCAGTACTTC. The chain links TRBV6-6 to TRBJ2-5, with D unresolved. The DNA end favors TRBJ2-7, so the J call may be wrong. CDR1 MNHNY and CDR2 SVGAGI come from the germline V gene (reference sequence). The CDR3 sequence is 12 residues long.

V usage is TRBV5-1 and J usage is TRBJ1-1; D not resolved. Germline-derived CDR1 and CDR2 are SGHRS and YFSETQ. The CDR3 runs to 13 residues. V shed 6 bases and J shed 0 bases, with 9 bases lying between them. The CDR3 loop reads CASKLGMNTEAFF. The CDR3 coding sequence is TGCGCCAGCAAACTAGGCATGAACACTGAAGCTTTCTTT.

This chain joins TRBV28 and TRBJ2-6; possible D gene TRBD1, 6 bases. CDR1 MDHEN and CDR2 SYDVKM come from the germline V gene. V was shortened by 5 bases and J by 2 bases, with 10 bases between the two germline ends. CDR3 length: 15 residues. In DNA, the CDR3 is TGTGCCAGCAGTCCAACAGGGACTGGGGCCAACGTCCTGACTTTC. Its translation: CASSPTGTGANVLTF. Full variable domain (rest looked up from reference TRBV28 and TRBJ2-6): DVKVTQSSRYLVKRTGEKVFLECVQDMDHENMFWYRQDPGLGLRLIYFSYDVKMKEKGDIPEGYSVSREKKERFSLILESASTNQTSMYLCASSPTGTGANVLTFGAGSRLTVL.